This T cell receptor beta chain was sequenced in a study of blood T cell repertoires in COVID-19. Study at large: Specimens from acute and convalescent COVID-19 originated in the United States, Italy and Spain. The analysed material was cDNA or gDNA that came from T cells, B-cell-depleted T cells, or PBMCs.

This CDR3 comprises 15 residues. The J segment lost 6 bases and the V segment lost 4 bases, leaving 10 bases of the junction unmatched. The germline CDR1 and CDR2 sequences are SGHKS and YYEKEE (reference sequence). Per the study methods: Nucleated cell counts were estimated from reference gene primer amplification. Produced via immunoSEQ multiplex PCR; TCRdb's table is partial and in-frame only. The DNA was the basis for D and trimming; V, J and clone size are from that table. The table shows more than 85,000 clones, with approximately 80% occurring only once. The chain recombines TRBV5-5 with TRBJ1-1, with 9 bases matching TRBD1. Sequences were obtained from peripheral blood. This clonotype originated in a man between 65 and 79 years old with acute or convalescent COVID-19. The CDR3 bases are TGTGCCAGCAGCAAACAACCACAGGGGGCCCCTGAAGCTTTCTTT. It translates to CASSKQPQGAPEAFF. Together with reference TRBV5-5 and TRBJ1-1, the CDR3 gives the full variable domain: DAGVTQSPTHLIKTRGQQVTLRCSPISGHKSVSWYQQVLGQGPQFIFQYYEKEERGRGNFPDRFSARQFPNYSSELNVNALLLGDSALYLCASSKQPQGAPEAFFGQGTRLTVV.